This T cell receptor (beta chain) was identified during a study of post-analysis software for immune sequencing data. Study results and caveats: When the samples were clustered directly with F measure, those that had been prepared in the same batch showed strong co-clustering. A handful of TRBV segments were significantly more frequent in patients than in controls. TRBV5-6, TRBV5-1 and TRBV20-1 were among these segments.

Each TCR beta cDNA library carried unique molecular identifiers. TCRdb re-analysed the PCR reads in MiXCR, keeping a single row per CDR3 protein. Here the sample spans some 890,000 distinct CDR3 sequences, approximately 53% being singletons. This clonotype showed up just a few times. As yet, its antigen is unknown. This CDR3 spans 12 amino acids. Trimming shortened V by 5 bases and J by 8 bases, and 11 bases separated the two germline ends. Germline CDR1 and CDR2: SGHDT and YYEEEE. Sequenced sample: blood. This rearrangement joins TRBV5-6 to TRBJ2-1; D is undetermined. This TCR was recovered from a girl aged 5 to 17 with multiple sclerosis. The chain's CDR3 is CASSLKGYEQFF. The CDR3 DNA reads as TGTGCCAGCAGTTTGAAAGGGTATGAGCAGTTCTTC.